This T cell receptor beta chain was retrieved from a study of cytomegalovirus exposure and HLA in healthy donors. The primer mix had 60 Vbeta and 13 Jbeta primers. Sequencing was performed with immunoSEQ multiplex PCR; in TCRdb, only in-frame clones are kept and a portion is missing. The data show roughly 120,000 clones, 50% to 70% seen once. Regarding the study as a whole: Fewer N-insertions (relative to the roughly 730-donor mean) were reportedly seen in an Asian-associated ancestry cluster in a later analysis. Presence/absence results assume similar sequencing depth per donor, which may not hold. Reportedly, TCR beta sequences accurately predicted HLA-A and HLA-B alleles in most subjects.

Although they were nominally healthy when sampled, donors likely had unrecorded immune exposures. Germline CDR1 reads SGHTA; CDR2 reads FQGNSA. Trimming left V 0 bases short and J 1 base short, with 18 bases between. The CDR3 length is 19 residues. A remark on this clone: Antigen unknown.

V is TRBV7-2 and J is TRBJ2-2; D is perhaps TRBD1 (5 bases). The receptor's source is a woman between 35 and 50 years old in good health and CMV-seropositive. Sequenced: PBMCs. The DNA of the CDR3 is TGTGCCAGCAGCTTAGCGCGGATCCGGTCTAGGGGGAACACCGGGGAGCTGTTTTTT. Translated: CASSLARIRSRGNTGELFF.